The 10 T cell receptor beta chains presented below share a single source sample, sequenced in a study of T cell responses to AZD1222 COVID-19 vaccine. The method was immunoSEQ multiplex PCR; TCRdb's version includes in-frame clones alone and lacks a portion of them. The repertoire holds approximately 110,000 clones, around 88% seen once, with about 5% in the top ten. Here the sequenced sample was peripheral blood, taken on day 0 of AZD1222 vaccination. The receptors derive from an adult in good health.

The V call is TRBV9, the J call TRBJ2-1, with D unresolved. Trimming stripped 1 base from V and 6 bases from J, with 14 bases between. In germline, CDR1 is SGDLS, CDR2 YYNGEE. The CDR3 is 15 residues long. The CDR3 is CASSVSHSTPNEQFF. The CDR3 DNA is TGTGCCAGCAGCGTATCCCATTCGACGCCCAATGAGCAGTTCTTC.

This rearrangement joins TRBV7-2 to TRBJ2-1; 11 bases are a match to TRBD2. The junction had 2 bases not matched to a gene; V was cut back by 4 bases and J by 3 bases. Germline CDR1 and CDR2: SGHTA and FQGNSA. The CDR3 length is 15 residues. This CDR3 reads CASSSTSGSYNEQFF. CDR3 DNA sequence: TGTGCCAGCAGCTCAACTAGCGGGAGCTACAATGAGCAGTTCTTC.

The gene calls are TRBV3-1 (or the pseudogene TRBV3-2) and TRBJ2-5; 7 bases align to TRBD1. Trimming at V came to 6 bases and at J to 5 bases, leaving 9 bases not matched to a gene. The germline V gene has CDR1 LGHDT and CDR2 YNNKEL (reference sequence). The CDR3 covers 14 residues. The CDR3, as DNA: TGTGCCAGCAGGAGACAGGGCGCGGCCGAGACCCAGTACTTC. This sequence encodes CASRRQGAAETQYF.

The CDR3 here is CASSAETGINYGYTF. The CDR3 DNA reads as TGTGCCAGCAGCGCAGAGACAGGGATTAACTATGGCTACACCTTC. The rearrangement joins TRBV7-9 to TRBJ1-2; 7 bases line up with TRBD1. Germline CDR1 is SEHNR and CDR2 is FQNEAQ (reference sequence). J was trimmed by 1 base and V by 5 bases; bases with no gene match: 7. The CDR3 consists of 15 residues.

The CDR3, as DNA: TGTGCCAGCAGTCGGACTAGCGCGGCCGGGGAGCTGTTTTTT. Its protein is CASSRTSAAGELFF. The chain couples TRBV28 to TRBJ2-2, with 9 bases fitting TRBD2. The CDR3 extends over 14 amino acids. Germline lookup yields CDR1 MDHEN and CDR2 SYDVKM. V trimming: 5 bases; J trimming: 6 bases; junction bases outside the gene matches: 4.

This chain connects TRBV2 to TRBJ1-2; D remains ambiguous. The CDR3 extends over 13 amino acids. V was trimmed by 4 bases and J by 1 base, leaving 7 bases between them. Germline CDR1 SNHLY, CDR2 FYNNEI. The CDR3 region is CASSGEGNYGYTF. The CDR3, as DNA: TGTGCCAGCAGTGGGGAGGGTAACTATGGCTACACCTTC.

The chain couples TRBV29-1 to TRBJ1-4, with D possibly TRBD1 on 6 matching bases. Trimming cost V 6 bases and J 4 bases, with 21 bases left between them. This CDR3 spans 16 amino acids. The germline V gene has CDR1 SQVTM and CDR2 ANQGSEA. This chain's CDR3 is CSVIQGTGLVNEKLFF. CDR3 DNA sequence: TGCAGCGTCATACAGGGAACGGGTCTGGTTAATGAAAAACTGTTTTTT.

The genes are TRBV9 and TRBJ2-5, with 10 bases aligning to TRBD2. J lost 5 bases, V lost 3 bases, and 7 bases had no gene match. The CDR3 consists of 15 residues. Germline CDR1 SGDLS, CDR2 YYNGEE. CDR3 coding DNA: TGTGCCAGCAGCGCCTTAAGCGGGGGGGCTGAGACCCAGTACTTC. Translated, it gives CASSALSGGAETQYF.

This sequence joins TRBV6-5 and TRBJ1-1; no definite D call. V was shortened by 6 bases and J by 3 bases, with 5 bases between the two germline ends. The length of the CDR3 is 11 residues. The germline CDR1 and CDR2 sequences are MNHEY and SVGAGI. CDR3 loop: CASRADTEAFF. For the CDR3, the DNA is TGTGCCAGCAGGGCGGACACTGAAGCTTTCTTT.

The rearrangement links TRBV5-1 to TRBJ2-5; D might be TRBD1 or TRBD2, each matching 5 bases. The CDR3 is 14 residues long. Looked up from germline, CDR1 is SGHRS and CDR2 is YFSETQ. The V end lost 4 bases, the J end lost 2 bases, and 12 bases lay between the germline ends. Here the CDR3 DNA reads TGCGCCAGCAGCCCCGGGACCCAACAAGAGACCCAGTACTTC. It yields the protein CASSPGTQQETQYF.